Listed below are T cell receptor beta chains from one sample, sequenced in a study of cytomegalovirus exposure and HLA in healthy donors. The data were produced by immunoSEQ multiplex PCR, yet TCRdb's version contains in-frame clones alone and is incomplete. The sample includes about 160,000 clones, roughly four fifths of them seen just once. Sequenced material: PBMCs. The receptor source for this set is a man aged 45-65 years in good health and CMV-seropositive. Each CDR3 is given with its conserved first and last residue. Each record gives: J gene, clone size, V gene, D gene, CDR3 DNA, CDR3 protein. D genes are given only for firm matches. For some rows the clone size is stated as once, few or many, or as a class when expanded; others skip it.

J: TRBJ2-7; size: NA; V: TRBV6-5; D: TRBD1; DNA: TGTGCCAGCAGTTACCGGAACGACAGGGGTGAGCAGTACTTC; CDR3: CASSYRNDRGEQYF
J: TRBJ2-7; size: few; V: TRBV6-6; D: TRBD1; DNA: TGTGCCAGCAGAAGACAGGGCGACGAGCAGTACTTC; CDR3: CASRRQGDEQYF
J: TRBJ2-1; size: NA; V: TRBV5-4; D: TRBD1; DNA: TGTGCCAGCAGCCTCGACAGGGGGTCATACAATGAGCAGTTCTTC; CDR3: CASSLDRGSYNEQFF
J: TRBJ2-1; size: NA; V: TRBV7-2; D: NA; DNA: TGTGCCAGCGCTGCCAGCTACAATGAGCAGTTCTTC; CDR3: CASAASYNEQFF
J: TRBJ1-4; size: NA; V: TRBV5-1; D: NA; DNA: TGCGCCAGCAGCTCGGGGGGGACGGGTACTAATGAAAAACTGTTTTTT; CDR3: CASSSGGTGTNEKLFF
J: TRBJ1-3; size: NA; V: TRBV2; D: NA; DNA: TGTGCCAGCAAGGCGGGAATACCCGGAAACACCATATATTTT; CDR3: CASKAGIPGNTIYF
J: TRBJ2-1; size: NA; V: TRBV7-9; D: TRBD1; DNA: TGTGCCAGCAGCTTCAAGGGGGCAAGCTACAATGAGCAGTTCTTC; CDR3: CASSFKGASYNEQFF
J: TRBJ2-1; size: once; V: TRBV14; D: NA; DNA: TGTGCCAGCAGCCAAGTGGGGAGCTCCTACAATGAGCAGTTCTTC; CDR3: CASSQVGSSYNEQFF
J: TRBJ1-4; size: NA; V: TRBV4-1; D: NA; DNA: TGCGCCAGCAGCCAAGACCAGGACAGTAAAAATGAAAAACTGTTTTTT; CDR3: CASSQDQDSKNEKLFF
J: TRBJ1-2; size: once; V: TRBV5-1; D: NA; DNA: TGCGCCAGCAGCTTCACAGGGAAAGAAGGCTACACCTTC; CDR3: CASSFTGKEGYTF
J: TRBJ2-7; size: NA; V: TRBV20-1; D: NA; DNA: TGCAGTGCTTCCCCCCAATACGAGCAGTACTTC; CDR3: CSASPQYEQYF
J: TRBJ1-4; size: few; V: TRBV27; D: NA; DNA: TGTGCCAGCAGTCCACAGTACCCGGGGACTAATGAAAAACTGTTTTTT; CDR3: CASSPQYPGTNEKLFF
J: TRBJ2-2; size: NA; V: TRBV6-5; D: TRBD1; DNA: TGTGCCAGCAGTTATACGGACAGGGAATTCCGGGAGCTGTTTTTT; CDR3: CASSYTDREFRELFF
J: TRBJ2-7; size: NA; V: TRBV27; D: TRBD2; DNA: TGTGCCAGCAGTCTCGGACTAGCGGCAAGCTACGAGCAGTACTTC; CDR3: CASSLGLAASYEQYF
J: TRBJ1-6; size: NA; V: TRBV6-6; D: TRBD1; DNA: TGTGCCAGCAGTTCCCCCGGGACAGGGGGCGGTTCACCCCTCCACTTT; CDR3: CASSSPGTGGGSPLHF
J: TRBJ2-5; size: NA; V: TRBV28; D: NA; DNA: TGTGCCAGCAGGGCCCTAGGAGAAGAGACCCAGTACTTC; CDR3: CASRALGEETQYF
J: TRBJ2-7; size: NA; V: TRBV28; D: NA; DNA: TGTGCCAGCAGTTGGAGTCAGGGCTCCTACGAGCAGTACTTC; CDR3: CASSWSQGSYEQYF
J: TRBJ2-2; size: NA; V: TRBV7-9; D: TRBD1; DNA: TGTGCCAGCAGCTTTTCGACAGGGGGTAGTACCGGGGAGCTGTTTTTT; CDR3: CASSFSTGGSTGELFF
J: TRBJ2-1; size: once; V: TRBV7-9; D: TRBD2; DNA: TGTGCCAGCAGCCGCTTCACTAGCGGGTACAATGAGCAGTTCTTC; CDR3: CASSRFTSGYNEQFF
J: TRBJ2-7; size: once; V: TRBV19; D: NA; DNA: TGTGCCAGTAGTAGGGCGGGAATGGACGAGCAGTACTTC; CDR3: CASSRAGMDEQYF
J: TRBJ2-7; size: once; V: TRBV25-1; D: TRBD1; DNA: TGTGCCAGCAGTGAACCTGGGACAGCCCTCTACGAGCAGTACTTC; CDR3: CASSEPGTALYEQYF
J: TRBJ2-5; size: NA; V: TRBV28; D: TRBD2; DNA: TGTGCCAGCAGTTTAGGGAGGGGAGAGACCCAGTACTTC; CDR3: CASSLGRGETQYF
J: TRBJ1-4; size: once; V: TRBV7-9; D: NA; DNA: TGTGCCAGCAGCTTAACCAGGGAGGGAAAACTGTTTTTT; CDR3: CASSLTREGKLFF
J: TRBJ1-2; size: NA; V: TRBV4-3; D: TRBD1; DNA: TGCGCCAGCAGCCAAAACACAGGGGCGAGATACTATGGCTACACCTTC; CDR3: CASSQNTGARYYGYTF
J: TRBJ1-1; size: NA; V: TRBV19; D: NA; DNA: TGTGCCACCTTATCCGATGTCGGAGATGAAGCTTTCTTT; CDR3: CATLSDVGDEAFF
J: TRBJ2-5; size: NA; V: TRBV5-4; D: TRBD2; DNA: TGTGCCAGCAGCTGGGGGGGGGAGACCCAGTACTTC; CDR3: CASSWGGETQYF
J: TRBJ2-7; size: NA; V: TRBV6-5; D: TRBD1; DNA: TGTGCCAGCAGATCCGGGACAGGGTCCTACGAGCAGTACTTC; CDR3: CASRSGTGSYEQYF
J: TRBJ1-1; size: NA; V: TRBV5-6; D: TRBD1; DNA: TGTGCCAGCAGCTCGACAGGGGGCACTGAAGCTTTCTTT; CDR3: CASSSTGGTEAFF
J: TRBJ1-5; size: few; V: TRBV28; D: TRBD1; DNA: TGTGCCAGCAGCCGCCAGACAGGGACGGGCAATCAGCCCCAGCATTTT; CDR3: CASSRQTGTGNQPQHF
J: TRBJ2-5; size: few; V: TRBV7-6; D: NA; DNA: TGTGCCAGCAGACCACAGGGTTACGAGACCCAGTACTTC; CDR3: CASRPQGYETQYF
J: TRBJ2-1; size: NA; V: TRBV7-9; D: TRBD1; DNA: TGTGCCAGCAGCTTAGGCGGTGACAGGGCCTACAATGAGCAGTTCTTC; CDR3: CASSLGGDRAYNEQFF
J: TRBJ2-3; size: NA; V: TRBV6-5; D: TRBD2; DNA: TGTGCCAGCAGCCTTAGCGGGGGCACAAATACGCAGTATTTT; CDR3: CASSLSGGTNTQYF
J: TRBJ2-7; size: NA; V: TRBV30; D: TRBD1; DNA: TGTGCCTGGAGTGAGGGGACAGGGGGAGACTACGAGCAGTACTTC; CDR3: CAWSEGTGGDYEQYF
J: TRBJ1-1; size: NA; V: TRBV27; D: NA; DNA: TGTGCCAGCAGTTTATCCCTGACAGCAGAAGCTTTCTTT; CDR3: CASSLSLTAEAFF
J: TRBJ2-5; size: NA; V: TRBV5-1; D: TRBD2; DNA: TGCGCCAGCAGTTTTGACACTAGCGGGAGAGGGGAGACCCAGTACTTC; CDR3: CASSFDTSGRGETQYF
J: TRBJ1-2; size: NA; V: TRBV28; D: NA; DNA: TGTGCCAGCAGCACCTTCCCAGCTAACTATGGCTACACCTTC; CDR3: CASSTFPANYGYTF
J: TRBJ2-7; size: few; V: TRBV7-9; D: NA; DNA: TGTGCCAGCAGCTTAACCCCACCGGACTCATACTACGAGCAGTACTTC; CDR3: CASSLTPPDSYYEQYF
J: TRBJ2-7; size: NA; V: TRBV4-2; D: NA; DNA: TGTGCCAGCAGCCCTGACAGGAGCTACGAGCAGTACTTC; CDR3: CASSPDRSYEQYF
J: TRBJ2-7; size: NA; V: TRBV6-5; D: NA; DNA: TGTGCCAGCAGTTACTCGCCCGGGGACGAGCAGTACTTC; CDR3: CASSYSPGDEQYF
J: TRBJ1-2; size: NA; V: TRBV6-5; D: TRBD1; DNA: TGTGCCAGCGTAAGGACAGGTAGTACTGGCTACACCTTC; CDR3: CASVRTGSTGYTF
J: TRBJ2-1; size: once; V: TRBV7-2; D: NA; DNA: TGTGCCAGCAGCCTCGCGGGGGCCCGACAGTTCAATGAGCAGTTCTTC; CDR3: CASSLAGARQFNEQFF
J: TRBJ1-5; size: NA; V: TRBV2; D: NA; DNA: TGTGCCAGCAGTAGGTGGCGGGGGACGAATCAGCCCCAGCATTTT; CDR3: CASSRWRGTNQPQHF
J: TRBJ1-5; size: NA; V: TRBV28; D: NA; DNA: TGTGCCAGCAGTTTATGGGCCAGGGTAAATCAGCCCCAGCATTTT; CDR3: CASSLWARVNQPQHF
J: TRBJ1-2; size: NA; V: TRBV4-3; D: NA; DNA: TGCGCCAGCAGCCAAGTGGGCGTGAACCGTGGCTACACCTTC; CDR3: CASSQVGVNRGYTF
J: TRBJ2-5; size: once; V: TRBV10-3; D: TRBD1; DNA: TGTGCCATCACTAGAGACAGGGTTGGGGAGACCCAGTACTTC; CDR3: CAITRDRVGETQYF
J: TRBJ2-7; size: NA; V: TRBV29-1; D: TRBD1; DNA: TGCAGCGTTCTCGCAGGGGGCGGCGAGCAGTACTTC; CDR3: CSVLAGGGEQYF
J: TRBJ2-7; size: NA; V: TRBV6-5; D: TRBD2; DNA: TGTGCCAGCAGTGAGGCTAGCGGTAAGAACGAGCAGTACTTC; CDR3: CASSEASGKNEQYF
J: TRBJ1-4; size: NA; V: TRBV2; D: TRBD1; DNA: TGTGCCAGCAGTGAAGAAGGGGGCTTCAATGAAAAACTGTTTTTT; CDR3: CASSEEGGFNEKLFF
J: TRBJ2-7; size: NA; V: TRBV4-3; D: NA; DNA: TGCGCCAGCAGCCAAGACAGATCCTACGAGCAGTACTTC; CDR3: CASSQDRSYEQYF
J: TRBJ2-7; size: NA; V: TRBV6-5; D: NA; DNA: TGTGCCAGCAGTTCCACAGGGTCCGACGAGCAGTACTTC; CDR3: CASSSTGSDEQYF
J: TRBJ2-3; size: NA; V: TRBV28; D: TRBD1; DNA: TGTGCCAGCAGCGGACAGGGGCCAACTAGCACAGATACGCAGTATTTT; CDR3: CASSGQGPTSTDTQYF
J: TRBJ1-1; size: once; V: TRBV19; D: NA; DNA: TGTGCCAGTAGTATAGGGACAGCTGAAGCTTTCTTT; CDR3: CASSIGTAEAFF